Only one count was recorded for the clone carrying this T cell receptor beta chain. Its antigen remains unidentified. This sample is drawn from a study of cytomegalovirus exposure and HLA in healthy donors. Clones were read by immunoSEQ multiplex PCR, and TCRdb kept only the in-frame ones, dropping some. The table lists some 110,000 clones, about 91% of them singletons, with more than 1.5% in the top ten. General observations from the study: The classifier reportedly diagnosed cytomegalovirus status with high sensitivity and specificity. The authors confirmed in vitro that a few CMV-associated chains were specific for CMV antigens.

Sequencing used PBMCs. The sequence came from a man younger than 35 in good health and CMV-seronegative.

Written as DNA, the CDR3 is TGTGCCATCAGTGAGTTCGCCAGCTCCTACGAGCAGTACTTC. Protein sequence: CAISEFASSYEQYF. The chain is built from TRBV10-3 and TRBJ2-7; D gene uncertain. The CDR3 consists of 14 residues. Germline values: CDR1 ENHRY, CDR2 SYGVKD. V was pared by 1 base and J by 0 bases, with 7 bases between.